The 31 T cell receptor beta chains given below trace back to one sample, sequenced in a study of CD8+ T cells in alopecia areata. As for treatment: oral pan-JAK inhibitor, 5-10 mg twice daily. After isolation, RNA underwent reverse transcription to generate cDNA as the sequencing template. Some clones are missing from TCRdb's copy, which holds only in-frame ones; the method was immunoSEQ multiplex PCR. This sample has tens of thousands of clones; approximately 64% occur once, and the top ten carry about a quarter. Sample: CD8+ T cells sorted from blood, taken at week 24, from a patient treated with tofacitinib. Every receptor here comes from a human donor with alopecia areata.

The sample holds one count of this clone. The chain links TRBV7-2 to TRBJ2-7, with 7 nucleotides matching TRBD2. J gave up 3 bases and V 1 base, and 6 bases lay outside the gene matches. From germline, CDR1 is SGHTA and CDR2 FQGNSA. This CDR3 has 15 residues. The chain's CDR3 is CASSLGGASGYEQYF. DNA for the CDR3: TGTGCCAGCAGCTTAGGAGGGGCTAGCGGCTACGAGCAGTACTTC.

This clone occurred once. V and J are TRBV7-6 and TRBJ2-7; D uncertain. The CDR3 is made up of 13 amino acids. CDR1 and CDR2 from the germline V gene are SGHVS and FNYEAQ. Between the trimmed V and J ends, which lost 3 bases and 4 bases, there was a span of 10 bases. For the CDR3, the DNA is TGTGCCAGCAGCTTTGCGCAGGAATACGAGCAGTACTTC. It codes for CASSFAQEYEQYF.

As concerns this clone: This sample also contains other DNA sequences that code for the same CDR3. V is TRBV7-9 and J is TRBJ1-1; D call uncertain. V dropped 3 bases and J dropped 0 bases, with 2 bases sitting between them. The germline V gene encodes CDR1 SEHNR and CDR2 FQNEAQ (reference sequence). This CDR3 spans 12 amino acids. The CDR3 loop is CASSFLNTEAFF. CDR3 bases: TGTGCCAGCAGCTTTCTGAACACTGAAGCTTTCTTT.

This chain links TRBV23-1 with TRBJ1-1; D not certain. TRBV23-1 is given ORF status, its function remaining uncertain. The CDR3 loop spans 15 amino acids. V dropped 0 bases and J dropped 4 bases, with 12 bases sitting between them. CDR3 DNA: TGCGCCAGCAGTCAATCGGAGGCCTACTTCACTGAAGCTTTCTTT. Residues: CASSQSEAYFTEAFF.

The genes are TRBV29-1 and TRBJ2-5, with 7 nucleotides matching TRBD1. TRBJ2-7 matches the DNA end more closely, so the J call is doubtful. CDR1 and CDR2 from the germline V gene are SQVTM and ANQGSEA. The CDR3 contains 15 residues. The CDR3 here is CSVEAVGTEAYEQYF. CDR3 bases: TGCAGCGTTGAAGCCGTAGGGACAGAAGCCTACGAGCAGTACTTC.

The chain joins TRBV5-5 to TRBJ2-3; the D gene is possibly TRBD1 (6 bases). This CDR3 comprises 13 residues. The ends were cut back, 9 bases at V and 4 bases at J, with 15 bases in the middle. The germline V gene encodes CDR1 SGHKS and CDR2 YYEKEE (reference sequence). CDR3 in DNA: TGTGCCAACAGGGCAGGCTTATCAGATACGCAGTATTTT. Residues: CANRAGLSDTQYF.

The rearrangement joins TRBV19 to TRBJ1-1, with TRBD1 identical over 9 bases. V lost 7 bases, J lost 6 bases, and 12 bases stayed unmatched. The germline gives CDR1 LNHDA, CDR2 SQIVND (reference sequence). This CDR3 comprises 15 residues. The CDR3 DNA reads TGTGCCAGTACCGACTCCGGGACAGGGTTCGCTGAAGCTTTCTTT. Translation gives CASTDSGTGFAEAFF.

This clone was counted only a few times. The chain carries TRBV29-1 and TRBJ1-2; D unresolved. The germline gives CDR1 SQVTM, CDR2 ANQGSEA. V lost 4 bases to trimming and J lost 3 bases, with 6 bases between them. The CDR3 sequence is 11 residues long. DNA for the CDR3: TGCAGCGTTGTCGGGGACTATGGCTACACCTTC. This encodes CSVVGDYGYTF. The full variable domain, in which reference TRBV29-1 and TRBJ1-2 provide the parts outside the CDR3, is SAVISQKPSRDICQRGTSLTIQCQVDSQVTMMFWYRQQPGQSLTLIATANQGSEATYESGFVIDKFPISRPNLTFSTLTVSNMSPEDSSIYLCSVVGDYGYTFGSGTRLTVV.

This clone has just one count. The chain couples TRBV2 to TRBJ1-4; D not certain. Per germline, CDR1 SNHLY and CDR2 FYNNEI. The V gene lost 3 bases and the J gene lost 0 bases, with 8 bases spanning the gap. CDR3 length: 15 amino acids. The CDR3 DNA is TGTGCCAGCAGTGAGTGGAGAACAACTAATGAAAAACTGTTTTTT. Translated, it gives CASSEWRTTNEKLFF.

This chain uses TRBV7-9 with TRBJ2-2; 7 nucleotides match TRBD1. The CDR3 loop spans 15 amino acids. V was clipped by 3 bases and J by 3 bases; unmatched bases: 4. CDR1 is SEHNR, CDR2 FQNEAQ, per germline (reference sequence). DNA of the CDR3: TGTGCCAGCAGCTTGACAGGGAGCTACACCGGGGAGCTGTTTTTT. Protein: CASSLTGSYTGELFF.

The chain links TRBV5-1 to TRBJ1-1; tentatively, D is TRBD1 (5 bases). V lost 0 bases to trimming and J lost 0 bases, with 12 bases between them. Per the germline V gene, CDR1 is SGHRS and CDR2 is YFSETQ. The CDR3 has 16 residues. CDR3 sequence: CASSLAARGLNTEAFF. The CDR3 bases are TGCGCCAGCAGCTTGGCCGCTCGGGGCCTGAACACTGAAGCTTTCTTT. The complete variable domain, with remaining parts taken from reference TRBV5-1 and TRBJ1-1, reads KAGVTQTPRYLIKTRGQQVTLSCSPISGHRSVSWYQQTPGQGLQFLFEYFSETQRNKGNFPGRFSGRQFSNSRSEMNVSTLELGDSALYLCASSLAARGLNTEAFFGQGTRLTVV.

This clone was seen only a few times. This rearrangement joins TRBV25-1 to TRBJ1-4, with D unresolved. This CDR3 is built from 15 residues. Trimming removed 4 bases at V and 2 bases at J, with 11 bases between. The germline gives CDR1 MGHDK, CDR2 SYGVNS. This chain's CDR3 is CASSGYPWTNEKLFF. The CDR3 region has the DNA TGTGCCAGCAGTGGATACCCCTGGACTAATGAAAAACTGTTTTTT.

The V call is TRBV18, the J call TRBJ2-3, with 9 bases identical to TRBD2. CDR1 KGHSH and CDR2 LQKENI come from the germline V gene. This CDR3 contains 15 residues. The junction had 1 base not matched to a gene; V was cut back by 0 bases and J by 3 bases. CDR3 sequence reads: CASSPPGLATDTQYF. CDR3 bases: TGTGCCAGCTCACCACCGGGACTAGCTACAGATACGCAGTATTTT.

This chain links TRBV29-1 with TRBJ1-4; TRBD1 might be the D (6 bases). CDR1 SQVTM and CDR2 ANQGSEA come from the germline V gene. V was clipped by 3 bases and J by 8 bases, with 10 bases between them. This CDR3 comprises 12 residues. The CDR3 DNA is TGCAGCGTTGAGGACAGCCAAGAAAAACTGTTTTTT. It translates to CSVEDSQEKLFF.

The chain has TRBV5-1 and TRBJ2-1; D perhaps matches TRBD2 (6 bases). Germline V gene lookup returns CDR1 SGHRS and CDR2 YFSETQ. Trimming took 1 base from V and 5 from J, leaving 13 bases between them. The CDR3 has 15 amino acids. In DNA form, the CDR3 reads TGCGCCAGCAGCTTGACTGGGGGGACCCACAATGAGCAGTTCTTC. Protein product: CASSLTGGTHNEQFF.

This clone appeared many times. V is TRBV6-5 and J is TRBJ2-7; D unclear. This CDR3 contains 14 residues. V lost 6 bases to trimming and J lost 3 bases, with 15 bases between them. Germline assignment: CDR1 MNHEY and CDR2 SVGAGI. CDR3 nucleotide sequence: TGTGCCAGCAGCAAAGGGTCGCTTTACTACGAGCAGTACTTC. It encodes CASSKGSLYYEQYF.

The table lists this clone with a count of one. V gene TRBV14 combines with J gene TRBJ2-1; D ambiguous. V lost 1 base and J 5 bases, leaving 6 bases between the germline ends. CDR3 length: 13 residues. Germline loops: CDR1 SGHDN, CDR2 FVKESK. The chain's CDR3 is CASSQVGDNEQFF. The CDR3 coding sequence is TGTGCCAGCAGCCAAGTAGGCGACAATGAGCAGTTCTTC.

V usage is TRBV13 and J usage is TRBJ2-1; 8 bases align to TRBD2. This CDR3 region has 15 residues. After removal of 4 bases from V and 10 bases from J, the junction contained 12 bases not matched to a gene. The germline V gene encodes CDR1 PRHDT and CDR2 FYEKMQ (reference sequence). The CDR3 DNA follows: TGTGCCAGCAGCTCCGGGACTAGTGGTACACGAGAGCAGTTCTTC. The encoded protein is CASSSGTSGTREQFF.

This clone was picked up a small number of times. The chain recombines TRBV15 with TRBJ2-7; D is unresolved. Trimming stripped 10 bases from V and 6 bases from J, with 16 bases between. This CDR3 is 12 amino acids long. The germline V gene has CDR1 LNHNV and CDR2 YYDKDF (reference sequence). CDR3 amino acids: CASSDVTGEQYF. DNA of the CDR3: TGTGCCAGCAGTGACGTTACTGGCGAGCAGTACTTC.

This clone showed up just once. V is TRBV28 and J is TRBJ2-2, with 11 nucleotides matching TRBD2. In germline, CDR1 is MDHEN, CDR2 SYDVKM. J was trimmed by 4 bases and V by 6 bases; bases with no gene match: 7. The CDR3 runs 16 residues. This chain's CDR3 is CASRIPSGGLTGELFF. CDR3 DNA sequence: TGTGCCAGCAGGATACCTAGCGGGGGGCTCACCGGGGAGCTGTTTTTT. The complete variable domain, with remaining parts taken from reference TRBV28 and TRBJ2-2, reads DVKVTQSSRYLVKRTGEKVFLECVQDMDHENMFWYRQDPGLGLRLIYFSYDVKMKEKGDIPEGYSVSREKKERFSLILESASTNQTSMYLCASRIPSGGLTGELFFGEGSRLTVL.

The CDR3 DNA reads as TGCGCCAGCAGCCAATCAGGCAATGAGCAGTTCTTC. Protein product: CASSQSGNEQFF. The chain carries TRBV4-1 and TRBJ2-1; unclear D gene. There are 12 residues in the CDR3. CDR1 is MGHRA and CDR2 is YSYEKL in the germline V gene. V dropped 2 bases and J dropped 6 bases, with 5 bases sitting between them.

V and J are TRBV6-5 and TRBJ2-7, with TRBD1 identical over 8 bases. Germline V gives CDR1 MNHEY, CDR2 SVGAGI. Germline trimming cut 4 bases from V and 1 base from J; bases unmatched to any gene: 9. The CDR3 consists of 16 residues. CDR3 loop: CASSFTVQGASYEQYF. The CDR3 nucleotides are TGTGCCAGCAGTTTCACGGTGCAGGGGGCGTCCTACGAGCAGTACTTC.

This clone was counted only a few times. The genes are TRBV5-1 and TRBJ2-7, with a possible D match to TRBD2 (5 bases). CDR1 and CDR2 from the germline V gene are SGHRS and YFSETQ. This CDR3 region has 14 residues. V shed 0 bases and J shed 0 bases, with 7 bases lying between them. DNA for the CDR3: TGCGCCAGCAGCTTGGCCGGGGTCTCCTACGAGCAGTACTTC. Translated: CASSLAGVSYEQYF. Drawing the rest from reference TRBV5-1 and TRBJ2-7, the complete variable domain is KAGVTQTPRYLIKTRGQQVTLSCSPISGHRSVSWYQQTPGQGLQFLFEYFSETQRNKGNFPGRFSGRQFSNSRSEMNVSTLELGDSALYLCASSLAGVSYEQYFGPGTRLTVT.

This clone was seen only once. The conserved final phenylalanine or tryptophan is absent from the CDR3, which likely points to a read error. The V and J genes are TRBV6-4 and TRBJ2-2; no reliable D call. The V gene's germline CDR1 is MRHNA and CDR2 SNTAGT. Trimming removed 8 bases from V and 4 bases from J, with 8 bases in between. The CDR3 runs 12 residues. The CDR3 reads CASANCTGELFS. CDR3 nucleotides: TGTGCCAGCGCGAACTGCACCGGGGAGCTGTTTTCT.

V and J are TRBV28 and TRBJ2-5; D perhaps matches TRBD2 (6 bases). The V end was cut by 4 bases, the J end by 5 bases, with 20 bases between. The CDR3 totals 16 residues. CDR1 and CDR2 (germline): MDHEN, SYDVKM. The CDR3 is CASSSGLTDRYETQYF. The CDR3 coding sequence is TGTGCCAGCAGTTCGGGACTGACAGACCGCTATGAGACCCAGTACTTC. Together with reference TRBV28 and TRBJ2-5, the CDR3 gives the full variable domain: DVKVTQSSRYLVKRTGEKVFLECVQDMDHENMFWYRQDPGLGLRLIYFSYDVKMKEKGDIPEGYSVSREKKERFSLILESASTNQTSMYLCASSSGLTDRYETQYFGPGTRLLVL.

V and J are TRBV5-1 and TRBJ2-1, with D possibly being TRBD1 (6 bases). Germline CDR1 is SGHRS and CDR2 is YFSETQ. This CDR3 is built from 14 residues. Trimming stripped 2 bases from V and 4 bases from J, with 10 bases between. CDR3 loop: CASSLDQGYNEQFF. DNA of the CDR3: TGCGCCAGCAGCTTAGACCAGGGGTACAATGAGCAGTTCTTC.

In this sample, this clone turned up a few times. The chain has TRBV7-2 and TRBJ2-7; D is uncertain. The CDR3 totals 14 residues. Trimming pared 3 bases from V and 0 bases from J, leaving 9 bases between. The V gene's germline CDR1 is SGHTA and CDR2 FQGNSA. The CDR3 here is CASSFPGSSYEQYF. Written as DNA, the CDR3 is TGTGCCAGCAGCTTCCCAGGCAGCTCCTACGAGCAGTACTTC.

The chain employs TRBV4-1 and TRBJ1-1; perhaps TRBD1 as D (5 bases). Germline V lookup: CDR1 MGHRA, CDR2 YSYEKL. The CDR3 is 14 residues long. V lost 1 base and J lost 3, with 9 bases in between. The CDR3 DNA is TGCGCCAGCAGCCAAGTTGGGGGGTACACTGAAGCTTTCTTT. Its protein is CASSQVGGYTEAFF.

V is TRBV5-6 and J is TRBJ2-3; a weak D match, TRBD2 (6 bases). The CDR3 loop spans 14 amino acids. Per germline, CDR1 SGHDT and CDR2 YYEEEE. The V gene lost 2 bases and the J gene lost 3 bases, with 10 bases spanning the gap. The DNA for the CDR3 is TGTGCCAGCAGCTTAGGAGGGACTACAGATACGCAGTATTTT. Protein sequence: CASSLGGTTDTQYF.

The J gene is TRBJ2-5, the V gene TRBV21-1; the D call TRBD2 from the table was never checked on the DNA. TRBV21-1 counts as a pseudogene. The CDR3 is 18 residues long. The CDR3 sequence is CASSKGVASGVRQETQYF. CDR3 sequence (DNA): TGTGCCAGCAGCAAGGGTGTGGCTAGCGGGGTTCGGCAAGAGACCCAGTACTTC.

V is TRBV15 and J is TRBJ1-5; D is possibly TRBD1 (6 bases). V lost 0 bases and J 6 bases, leaving 12 bases between the germline ends. Per the germline V gene, CDR1 is LNHNV and CDR2 is YYDKDF (reference sequence). The CDR3 is made up of 15 amino acids. The CDR3 nucleotides read TGTGCCACCAGCAGAGATATGGGGGGCGGTCAGCCCCAGCATTTT. It specifies CATSRDMGGGQPQHF. The full variable domain, rest sourced from reference TRBV15 and TRBJ1-5, is DAMVIQNPRYQVTQFGKPVTLSCSQTLNHNVMYWYQQKSSQAPKLLFHYYDKDFNNEADTPDNFQSRRPNTSFCFLDIRSPGLGDTAMYLCATSRDMGGGQPQHFGDGTRLSIL.